The rows below give T cell receptor beta chains drawn from one sample of a study of vaccination effects on CD4 cells after COVID-19. Measured with immunoSEQ multiplex PCR; TCRdb has only the in-frame clones, and not every one. The data contain 30,000 to 35,000 clones, around 73% of them singletons. The antigens of these receptors remain unknown. Sequenced here: CD4+ T cells from PBMCs cultured with HCoV-OC43 spike peptides, sampled before COVID-19 vaccination. The receptors shown here come from a human donor who received a COVID-19 vaccine. CDR3s include the opening cysteine and the closing phenylalanine or tryptophan. D genes are given only for firm matches. Size tells how often a clone was seen (once, few, many) or the class of an expanded clone, and some rows leave it out.

abundance,v_gene,d_gene,len,j_gene,CDR3aa,CDR3nt
-,TRBV5-1,-,15,TRBJ2-6,CASSLVGSGANVLTF,TGCGCCAGCAGCTTGGTAGGGTCTGGGGCCAACGTCCTGACTTTC
-,TRBV27,TRBD1,14,TRBJ1-1,CASSLGRGSTEAFF,TGTGCCAGCAGTTTAGGCAGGGGGAGCACTGAAGCTTTCTTT
once,TRBV7-2,-,13,TRBJ2-4,CASSLQFQHIQYF,TGTGCCAGCAGCTTACAGTTTCAGCACATTCAGTACTTC
-,TRBV30,-,12,TRBJ1-3,CAWSGGAGTIYF,TGTGCCTGGAGTGGCGGGGCGGGCACCATATATTTT
once,TRBV29-1,-,12,TRBJ2-5,CSVWRYQETQYF,TGCAGCGTTTGGCGGTATCAAGAGACCCAGTACTTC
-,TRBV30,-,12,TRBJ1-1,CAWSSMNTEAFF,TGTGCCTGGAGTTCCATGAACACTGAAGCTTTCTTT
-,TRBV4-2,TRBD2,14,TRBJ2-1,CASSQVGTSNEQFF,TGTGCCAGCAGCCAAGTCGGGACTAGCAATGAGCAGTTCTTC
-,TRBV7-2,TRBD1,13,TRBJ2-7,CASSSTGGYEQYF,TGTGCCAGCAGCTCGACAGGGGGGTACGAGCAGTACTTC
once,TRBV11-2,TRBD1,14,TRBJ1-1,CASSQTGGFTEAFF,TGTGCCAGCAGCCAGACAGGGGGCTTCACTGAAGCTTTCTTT
-,TRBV3-1/TRBV3-2,-,15,TRBJ2-1,CASSQVPESYNEQFF,TGTGCCAGCAGCCAAGTGCCGGAGAGCTACAATGAGCAGTTCTTC
once,TRBV18,-,13,TRBJ1-4,CASSPNWGEKLFF,TGTGCCAGCTCACCCAACTGGGGGGAAAAACTGTTTTTT
-,TRBV5-1,TRBD2,13,TRBJ2-7,CASSFREGYEQYF,TGCGCCAGCAGCTTCAGGGAGGGGTACGAGCAGTACTTC
-,TRBV2,TRBD1,16,TRBJ2-7,CASRAPGQGTGYEQYF,TGTGCCAGCAGGGCCCCGGGACAGGGAACGGGATACGAGCAGTACTTC
-,TRBV6-1,TRBD1,14,TRBJ2-7,CASSEASIGTGGPF,TGTGCCAGCAGTGAAGCTTCCATTGGGACAGGTGGGCCCTTC
-,TRBV6-2/TRBV6-3,-,17,TRBJ2-7,CASSYSKFGTRDYEQYF,TGTGCCAGCAGTTACTCGAAGTTTGGGACCCGGGACTACGAGCAGTACTTC
-,TRBV10-3,-,15,TRBJ2-7,CAIRRGGYLAYEQYF,TGTGCCATCAGAAGAGGGGGGTACCTAGCCTACGAGCAGTACTTC
-,TRBV5-6,-,14,TRBJ2-7,CASSLEGSAYEQYF,TGTGCCAGCAGCTTGGAGGGAAGCGCCTACGAGCAGTACTTC
-,TRBV7-2,-,17,TRBJ1-2,CASSLEMRWQGVGGYTF,TGTGCCAGCAGCTTAGAAATGAGGTGGCAGGGTGTCGGCGGCTACACCTTC
-,TRBV6-6,-,11,TRBJ2-5,CASRIQETQYF,TGTGCCAGCAGGATCCAAGAGACCCAGTACTTC
-,TRBV11-3,TRBD1,16,TRBJ2-1,CASSLTGGPKENEQFF,TGTGCCAGCAGCTTGACAGGGGGCCCAAAGGAGAATGAGCAGTTCTTC
few,TRBV7-9,-,16,TRBJ2-3,CASSRRRTVNTDTQYF,TGTGCCAGCAGCCGAAGGAGGACAGTGAACACAGATACGCAGTATTTT